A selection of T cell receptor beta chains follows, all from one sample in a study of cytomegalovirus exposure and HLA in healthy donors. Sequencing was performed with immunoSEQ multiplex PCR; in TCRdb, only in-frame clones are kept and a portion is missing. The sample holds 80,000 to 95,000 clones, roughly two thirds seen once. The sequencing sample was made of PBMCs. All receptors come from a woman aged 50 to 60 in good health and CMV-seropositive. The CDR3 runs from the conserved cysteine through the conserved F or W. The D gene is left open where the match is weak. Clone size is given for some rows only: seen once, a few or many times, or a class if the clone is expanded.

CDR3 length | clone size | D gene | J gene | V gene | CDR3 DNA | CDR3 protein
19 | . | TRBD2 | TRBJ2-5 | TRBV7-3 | TGTGCCAGCAGCTTACTCCCGGGACTAGCGGGAATTAGCCAAGAGACCCAGTACTTC | CASSLLPGLAGISQETQYF
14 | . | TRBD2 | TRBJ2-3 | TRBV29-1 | TGCAGCGCCCGGACTAGCGGGAGCACAGATACGCAGTATTTT | CSARTSGSTDTQYF
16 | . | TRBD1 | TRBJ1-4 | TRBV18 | TGTGCCAGCTCGCAGACAGGGGGTGCAACTAATGAAAAACTGTTTTTT | CASSQTGGATNEKLFF
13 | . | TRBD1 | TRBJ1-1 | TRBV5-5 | TGTGCCAGCAGCTCGACAGGGTGGACTGAAGCTTTCTTT | CASSSTGWTEAFF
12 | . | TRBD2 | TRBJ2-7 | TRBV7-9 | TGTGCCAGCAGCTCGGGAGGGCCCGAGCAGTACTTC | CASSSGGPEQYF
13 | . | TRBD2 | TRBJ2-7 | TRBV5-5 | TGTGCCAGCAGCTTGTGGGGGGGGGAGGAGCAGTACTTC | CASSLWGGEEQYF
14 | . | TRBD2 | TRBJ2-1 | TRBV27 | TGTGCCACCGCGGCGGGACTAGCGGTGAATGAGCAGTTCTTC | CATAAGLAVNEQFF
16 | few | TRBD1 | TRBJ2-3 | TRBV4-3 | TGCGCCAGCAGCCAAACCGGGACAGGGCTTACAGATACGCAGTATTTT | CASSQTGTGLTDTQYF
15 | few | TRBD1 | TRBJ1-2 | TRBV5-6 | TGTGCCAGCAGCCGAAAGGACAGGGGTTTTGTATACTACACCTTC | CASSRKDRGFVYYTF
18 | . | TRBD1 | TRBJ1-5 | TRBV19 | TGTGCCAGTAGTAGAGGGACAGGGTTAATATCGAGCAATCAGCCCCAGCATTTT | CASSRGTGLISSNQPQHF
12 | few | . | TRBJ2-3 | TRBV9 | TGTGCCAGCAGCACAGACCCAGATACGCAGTATTTT | CASSTDPDTQYF
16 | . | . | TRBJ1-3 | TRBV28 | TGTGCCAGCAGTTTACCCCGTACATTTTCTGGAAACACCATATATTTT | CASSLPRTFSGNTIYF
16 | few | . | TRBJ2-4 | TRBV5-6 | TGTGCCAGCAGCTTCAGGGGAAGGCTAGCCAAAAACATTCAGTACTTC | CASSFRGRLAKNIQYF
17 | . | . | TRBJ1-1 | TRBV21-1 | TGTGCCAGCAGCAAAAGCGGGACAGGCCCCCAGGGCACTGAAGCTTTCTTT | CASSKSGTGPQGTEAFF
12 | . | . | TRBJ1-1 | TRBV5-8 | TGTGCCAGCAGCTCAGGGAATACTGAAGCTTTCTTT | CASSSGNTEAFF
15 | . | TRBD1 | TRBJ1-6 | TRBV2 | TGTGCCAGCAGGGATACAGGGGTGCGAAATTCACCCCTCCACTTT | CASRDTGVRNSPLHF
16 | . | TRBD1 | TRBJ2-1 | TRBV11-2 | TGTGCCAGCAGCGAGACCGGGACAGGGACAGACAATGAGCAGTTCTTC | CASSETGTGTDNEQFF
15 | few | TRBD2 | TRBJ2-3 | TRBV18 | TGTGCCAGCTCACCCGGAGCGGGAGAGAGAGATACGCAGTATTTT | CASSPGAGERDTQYF
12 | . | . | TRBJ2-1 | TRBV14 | TGTGCCAGCAGCCAAGTTCGGCGGGAGCAGTTCTTC | CASSQVRREQFF
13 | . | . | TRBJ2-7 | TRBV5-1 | TGCGCCAGCAGCTTGGTCGGGGGGACAGAGCAGTACTTC | CASSLVGGTEQYF
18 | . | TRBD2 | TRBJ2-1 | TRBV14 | TGTGCCAGCAGCCACCGTGGGTTAGCGGGCCAAAGGGGCAATGAGCAGTTCTTC | CASSHRGLAGQRGNEQFF
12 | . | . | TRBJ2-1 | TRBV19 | TGTGCCAGTAGTATAGACCGAGTGGAGCAGTTCTTC | CASSIDRVEQFF